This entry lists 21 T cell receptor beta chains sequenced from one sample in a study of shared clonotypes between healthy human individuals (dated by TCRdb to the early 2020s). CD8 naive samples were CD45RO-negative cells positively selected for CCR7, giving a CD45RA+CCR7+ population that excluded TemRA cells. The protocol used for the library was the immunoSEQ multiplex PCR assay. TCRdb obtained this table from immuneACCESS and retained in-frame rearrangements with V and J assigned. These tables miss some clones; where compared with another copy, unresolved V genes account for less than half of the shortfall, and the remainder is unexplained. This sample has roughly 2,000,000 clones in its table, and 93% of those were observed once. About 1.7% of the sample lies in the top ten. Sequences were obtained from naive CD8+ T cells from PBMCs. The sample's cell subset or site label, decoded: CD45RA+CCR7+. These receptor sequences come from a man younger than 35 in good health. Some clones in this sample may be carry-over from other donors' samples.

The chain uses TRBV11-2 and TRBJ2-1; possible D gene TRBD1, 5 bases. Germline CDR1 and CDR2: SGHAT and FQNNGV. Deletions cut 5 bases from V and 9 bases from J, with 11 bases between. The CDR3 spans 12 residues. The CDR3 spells CASSPRVVEQFF. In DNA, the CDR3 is TGTGCCAGCAGCCCCAGGGTGGTTGAGCAGTTCTTC.

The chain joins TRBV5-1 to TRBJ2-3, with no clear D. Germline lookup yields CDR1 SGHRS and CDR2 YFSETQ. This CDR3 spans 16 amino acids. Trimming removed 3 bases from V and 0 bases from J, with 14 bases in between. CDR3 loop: CASSSAETTSTDTQYF. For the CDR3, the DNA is TGCGCCAGCAGCTCTGCGGAGACAACTAGCACAGATACGCAGTATTTT.

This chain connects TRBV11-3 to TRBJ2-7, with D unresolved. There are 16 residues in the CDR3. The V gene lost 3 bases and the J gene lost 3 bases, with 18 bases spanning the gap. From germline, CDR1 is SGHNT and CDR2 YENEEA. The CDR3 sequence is CASSFGHIGFIYEQYF. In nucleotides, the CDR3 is TGTGCCAGCAGCTTCGGTCACATCGGTTTTATCTACGAGCAGTACTTC.

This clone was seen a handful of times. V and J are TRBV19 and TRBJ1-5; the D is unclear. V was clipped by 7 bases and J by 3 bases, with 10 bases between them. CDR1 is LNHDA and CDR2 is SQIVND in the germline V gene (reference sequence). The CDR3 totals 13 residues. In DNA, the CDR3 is TGTGCCAGTATGCCGGCCCACAATCAGCCCCAGCATTTT. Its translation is CASMPAHNQPQHF. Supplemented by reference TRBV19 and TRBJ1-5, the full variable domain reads DGGITQSPKYLFRKEGQNVTLSCEQNLNHDAMYWYRQDPGQGLRLIYYSQIVNDFQKGDIAEGYSVSREKKESFPLTVTSAQKNPTAFYLCASMPAHNQPQHFGDGTRLSIL.

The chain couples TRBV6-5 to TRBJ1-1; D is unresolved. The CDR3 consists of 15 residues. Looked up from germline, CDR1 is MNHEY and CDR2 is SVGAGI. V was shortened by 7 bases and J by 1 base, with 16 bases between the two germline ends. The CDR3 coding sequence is TGTGCCAGCACCGCGGGAGCGGGGAGGAACACTGAAGCTTTCTTT. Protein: CASTAGAGRNTEAFF.

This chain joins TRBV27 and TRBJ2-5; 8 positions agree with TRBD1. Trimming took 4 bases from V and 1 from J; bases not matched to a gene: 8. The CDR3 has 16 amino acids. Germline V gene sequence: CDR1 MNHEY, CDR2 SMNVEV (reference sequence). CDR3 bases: TGTGCCAGCAGTTCGCACACCGGGACAGGCCAAGAGACCCAGTACTTC. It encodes CASSSHTGTGQETQYF.

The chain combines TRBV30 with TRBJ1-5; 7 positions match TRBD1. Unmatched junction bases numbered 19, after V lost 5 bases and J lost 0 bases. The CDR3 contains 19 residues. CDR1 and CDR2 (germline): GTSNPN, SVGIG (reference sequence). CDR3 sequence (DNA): TGTGCCTGGGTGGGAGACAGGGCAAAAAGCCGATATAGCAATCAGCCCCAGCATTTT. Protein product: CAWVGDRAKSRYSNQPQHF.

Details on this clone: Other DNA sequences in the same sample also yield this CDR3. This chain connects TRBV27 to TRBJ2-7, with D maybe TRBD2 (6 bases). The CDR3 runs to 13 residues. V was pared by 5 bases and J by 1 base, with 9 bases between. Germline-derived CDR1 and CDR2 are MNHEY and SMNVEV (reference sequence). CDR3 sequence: CASSPGLSYEQYF. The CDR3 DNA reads TGTGCCAGCAGTCCCGGACTATCCTACGAGCAGTACTTC.

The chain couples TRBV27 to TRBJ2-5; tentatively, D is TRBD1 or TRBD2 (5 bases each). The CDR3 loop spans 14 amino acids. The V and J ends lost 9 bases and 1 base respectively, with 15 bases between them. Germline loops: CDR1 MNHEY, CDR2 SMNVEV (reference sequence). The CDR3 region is CASRRTGTQETQYF. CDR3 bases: TGTGCCAGTCGTAGGACGGGGACCCAAGAGACCCAGTACTTC.

CDR3 loop: CASSRDARLYEQYF. The CDR3 DNA is TGTGCCAGCAGTCGGGACGCCCGCCTCTACGAGCAGTACTTC. The chain uses TRBV2 and TRBJ2-7, with D possibly being TRBD1 or TRBD2 (5 bases each). CDR1 and CDR2 (germline): SNHLY, FYNNEI. V gave up 5 bases and J gave up 3 bases, with 14 bases separating them. The CDR3 extends over 14 amino acids.

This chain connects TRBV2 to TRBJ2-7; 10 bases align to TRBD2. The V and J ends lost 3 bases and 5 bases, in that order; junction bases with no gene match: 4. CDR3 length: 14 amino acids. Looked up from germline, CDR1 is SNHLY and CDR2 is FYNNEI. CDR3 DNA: TGTGCCAGCAGTGACCTAGCGGGAGTTCACGAGCAGTACTTC. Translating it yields CASSDLAGVHEQYF.

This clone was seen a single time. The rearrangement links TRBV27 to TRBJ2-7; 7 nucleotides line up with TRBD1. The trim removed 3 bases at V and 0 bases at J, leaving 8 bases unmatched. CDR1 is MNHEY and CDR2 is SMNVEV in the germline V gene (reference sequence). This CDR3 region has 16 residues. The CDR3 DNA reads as TGTGCCAGCAGTTTTTCGCTGGGACAGAGCTCCTACGAGCAGTACTTC. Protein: CASSFSLGQSSYEQYF.

In DNA form, the CDR3 reads TGTGCCAGCAGTTGGTTCGCACAGGGGGATACGCAGTATTTT. Amino acids: CASSWFAQGDTQYF. The V gene is TRBV27, the J gene TRBJ2-3; 7 bases are a match to TRBD1. Germline CDR1 reads MNHEY; CDR2 reads SMNVEV (reference sequence). V was clipped by 4 bases and J by 6 bases; unmatched bases: 7. The CDR3 contains 14 residues.

The CDR3 region is CASSWWTSGPGELFF. Here the CDR3 DNA reads TGTGCCAGTAGTTGGTGGACTAGCGGGCCCGGGGAGCTGTTTTTT. The chain is built from TRBV19 and TRBJ2-2; 11 nucleotides line up with TRBD2. There are 15 residues in the CDR3. The trim removed 5 bases at V and 6 bases at J, leaving 5 bases unmatched. Per germline, CDR1 LNHDA and CDR2 SQIVND (reference sequence). The variable domain in full, with the rest retrieved from reference TRBV19 and TRBJ2-2, is DGGITQSPKYLFRKEGQNVTLSCEQNLNHDAMYWYRQDPGQGLRLIYYSQIVNDFQKGDIAEGYSVSREKKESFPLTVTSAQKNPTAFYLCASSWWTSGPGELFFGEGSRLTVL.

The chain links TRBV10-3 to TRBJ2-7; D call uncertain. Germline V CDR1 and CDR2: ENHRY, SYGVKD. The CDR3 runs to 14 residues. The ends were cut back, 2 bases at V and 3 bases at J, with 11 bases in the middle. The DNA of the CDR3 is TGTGCCATCAGTGAGGGCAGATACCTCTACGAGCAGTACTTC. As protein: CAISEGRYLYEQYF.

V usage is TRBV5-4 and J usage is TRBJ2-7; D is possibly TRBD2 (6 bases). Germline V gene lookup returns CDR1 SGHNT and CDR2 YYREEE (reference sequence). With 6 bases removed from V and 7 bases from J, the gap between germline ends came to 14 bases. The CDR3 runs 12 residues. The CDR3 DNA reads TGTGCCAGCACCGGGAGCCCGGGGGAGCAGTACTTC. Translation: CASTGSPGEQYF.

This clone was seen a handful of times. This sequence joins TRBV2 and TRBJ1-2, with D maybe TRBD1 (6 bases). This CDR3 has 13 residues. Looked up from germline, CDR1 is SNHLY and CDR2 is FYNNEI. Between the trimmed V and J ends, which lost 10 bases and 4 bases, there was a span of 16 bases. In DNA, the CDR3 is TGTGCCACCTCCGACGGGGGGCCCTATGGCTACACCTTC. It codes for CATSDGGPYGYTF.

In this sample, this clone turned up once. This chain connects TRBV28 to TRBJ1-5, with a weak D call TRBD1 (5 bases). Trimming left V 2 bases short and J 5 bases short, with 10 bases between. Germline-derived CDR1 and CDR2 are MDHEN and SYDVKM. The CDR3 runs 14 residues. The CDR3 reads CASSLRGKDQPQHF. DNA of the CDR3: TGTGCCAGCAGTTTAAGGGGTAAGGATCAGCCCCAGCATTTT.

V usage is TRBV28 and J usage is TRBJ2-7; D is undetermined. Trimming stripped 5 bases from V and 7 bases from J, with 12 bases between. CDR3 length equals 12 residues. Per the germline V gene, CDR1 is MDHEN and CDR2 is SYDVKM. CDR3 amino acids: CASSAFRREQYF. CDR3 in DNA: TGTGCCAGCAGTGCCTTCAGGCGGGAGCAGTACTTC.

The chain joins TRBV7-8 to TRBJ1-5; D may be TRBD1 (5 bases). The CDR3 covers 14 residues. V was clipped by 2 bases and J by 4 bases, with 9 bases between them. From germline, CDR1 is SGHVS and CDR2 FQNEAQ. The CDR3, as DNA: TGTGCCAGCAGCTTAATCCGGGGGAATCAGCCCCAGCATTTT. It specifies CASSLIRGNQPQHF.

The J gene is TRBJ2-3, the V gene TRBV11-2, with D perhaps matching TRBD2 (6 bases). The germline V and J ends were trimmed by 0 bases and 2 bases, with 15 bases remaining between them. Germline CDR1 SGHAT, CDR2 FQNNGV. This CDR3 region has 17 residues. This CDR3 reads CASSLDKAGLDTDTQYF. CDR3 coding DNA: TGTGCCAGCAGCTTAGATAAGGCGGGACTGGACACAGATACGCAGTATTTT. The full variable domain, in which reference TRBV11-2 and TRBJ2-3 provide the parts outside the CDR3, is EAGVAQSPRYKIIEKRQSVAFWCNPISGHATLYWYQQILGQGPKLLIQFQNNGVVDDSQLPKDRFSAERLKGVDSTLKIQPAKLEDSAVYLCASSLDKAGLDTDTQYFGPGTRLTVL.